Following are 28 T cell receptor beta chains from one sample sequenced in a study of vaccination and CD4 T cells after COVID-19. At the Johns Hopkins FTIC core, DNA taken from cultured CD4+ T cells was sequenced by way of the Oncomine TCR Beta short-read assay. TCRdb reanalysed the PCR reads using MiXCR and keeps one entry per CDR3 protein. Of 15,000 to 20,000 distinct CDR3 sequences in the sample, about 61% were seen once. Noted treatment: roughly ten-day PBMC culture with coronavirus spike peptide pools or control peptides (ViraFEST assay). For these receptors, no antigen is known. The source material was CD4+ T cells from blood, cultured in vitro. The receptors were gathered from a human donor who had recovered from COVID-19.

In DNA form, the CDR3 reads TGCAGTGCTTACCAGGGGCTTGGGAATCAGCCCCAGCATTTT. It encodes CSAYQGLGNQPQHF. The chain employs TRBV20-1 and TRBJ1-5; TRBD1 is a possible D gene (6 bases). Germline values: CDR1 DFQATT, CDR2 SNEGSKA (reference sequence). The CDR3 is 14 residues long. V lost 5 bases, J lost 4 bases, and 15 bases lay in between.

The chain is built from TRBV20-1 and TRBJ1-1; the D gene is possibly TRBD1 (6 bases). The V end lost 2 bases, the J end lost 4 bases, and 14 bases lay between the germline ends. Germline V gives CDR1 DFQATT, CDR2 SNEGSKA (reference sequence). CDR3 length: 14 residues. The CDR3 is CSARPRDIPTEAFF. CDR3 bases: TGCAGTGCTAGACCCCGGGACATACCCACTGAAGCTTTCTTT.

The chain has TRBV20-1 and TRBJ1-5; D unclear. CDR3 length equals 13 residues. V was trimmed by 0 bases and J by 3 bases, leaving 6 bases between them. The V gene's germline CDR1 is DFQATT and CDR2 SNEGSKA (reference sequence). The chain's CDR3 is CSAREDLNQPQHF. CDR3 nucleotide sequence: TGCAGTGCTAGAGAGGACCTCAATCAGCCCCAGCATTTT.

The chain joins TRBV6-1 to TRBJ2-2, with 9 positions matching TRBD1. This CDR3 is built from 15 residues. J was trimmed by 6 bases and V by 6 bases; bases with no gene match: 8. Germline-derived CDR1 and CDR2 are MNHNS and SASEGT. This chain's CDR3 is CASRKTQGAAGELFF. CDR3 bases: TGTGCCAGCAGGAAAACACAGGGGGCGGCCGGGGAGCTGTTTTTT.

The chain links TRBV19 to TRBJ1-2; D gene unclear. V lost 3 bases, J lost 3 bases, and 5 bases lay in between. Germline assignment: CDR1 LNHDA and CDR2 SQIVND (reference sequence). The CDR3 contains 12 residues. The CDR3 loop is CASSMVDYGYTF. The CDR3 DNA follows: TGTGCCAGTAGTATGGTGGACTATGGCTACACCTTC.

The V call is TRBV11-2, the J call TRBJ1-1; 12 bases fit TRBD1. J gave up 5 bases and V 6 bases, and 10 bases lay outside the gene matches. Germline lookup yields CDR1 SGHAT and CDR2 FQNNGV. This CDR3 region has 16 residues. The CDR3 spells CASRPPGQGAGTEAFF. The DNA for the CDR3 is TGTGCCAGCAGACCGCCGGGACAGGGGGCGGGGACTGAAGCTTTCTTT.

The rearrangement uses TRBV11-3 and TRBJ2-2; D is undetermined. Germline V gives CDR1 SGHNT, CDR2 YENEEA. The V and J ends lost 1 base and 6 bases respectively, with 18 bases between them. The CDR3 is 17 residues long. The CDR3 DNA reads as TGTGCCAGCAGCTTAGGCGACCGGGTCCCTGATTCCGGGGAGCTGTTTTTT. This translates into CASSLGDRVPDSGELFF.

This sequence joins TRBV11-2 and TRBJ1-2; D gene unclear. Germline assignment: CDR1 SGHAT and CDR2 FQNNGV. The V and J ends lost 1 base and 3 bases respectively, with 6 bases between them. The CDR3 has 13 residues. The CDR3, as DNA: TGTGCCAGCAGCTTAGGACGGGACTATGGCTACACCTTC. Amino acids: CASSLGRDYGYTF.

The chain has TRBV20-1 and TRBJ1-4; perhaps TRBD1 as D (6 bases). V shed 3 bases and J shed 3 bases, with 11 bases lying between them. From germline, CDR1 is DFQATT and CDR2 SNEGSKA (reference sequence). The CDR3 is made up of 14 amino acids. CDR3 residues: CSARYWTANEKLFF. The DNA for the CDR3 is TGCAGTGCTAGGTACTGGACAGCTAATGAAAAACTGTTTTTT.

V is TRBV27 and J is TRBJ2-3, with D perhaps being TRBD1 or TRBD2 (5 bases each). Germline V gene data show CDR1 as MNHEY and CDR2 as SMNVEV (reference sequence). This CDR3 is 17 amino acids long. The V end was cut by 1 base, the J end by 0 bases, with 14 bases between. This CDR3 is CASSLLIRDVSTDTQYF. In DNA form, the CDR3 reads TGTGCCAGCAGTTTATTAATTAGGGACGTAAGCACAGATACGCAGTATTTT.

V gene TRBV6-5 combines with J gene TRBJ1-2; D uncertain. The germline V gene encodes CDR1 MNHEY and CDR2 SVGAGI. The CDR3 sequence is 12 residues long. V lost 4 bases to trimming and J lost 8 bases, with 11 bases between them. The CDR3 sequence: CASSWGAGGYTF. CDR3 coding DNA: TGTGCCAGCAGTTGGGGAGCGGGCGGCTACACCTTC.

The V call is TRBV27, the J call TRBJ2-5; 9 nucleotides align to TRBD1. Germline V gene data show CDR1 as MNHEY and CDR2 as SMNVEV (reference sequence). This CDR3 has 14 residues. With V trimmed by 4 bases and J by 3 bases, 3 bases remained unmatched. The CDR3 loop reads CASSSRTGEETQYF. CDR3 sequence (DNA): TGTGCCAGCAGTTCCCGGACAGGGGAAGAGACCCAGTACTTC.

The chain uses TRBV2 and TRBJ2-3; D unclear. The CDR3 is made up of 16 amino acids. V was clipped by 6 bases and J by 4 bases, with 20 bases between them. Germline assignment: CDR1 SNHLY and CDR2 FYNNEI. The CDR3 protein is CASSARDWVAPDTQYF. CDR3 nucleotide sequence: TGTGCCAGCAGCGCACGAGACTGGGTCGCTCCAGATACGCAGTATTTT. The variable domain in full, with the rest retrieved from reference TRBV2 and TRBJ2-3, is EPEVTQTPSHQVTQMGQEVILRCVPISNHLYFYWYRQILGQKVEFLVSFYNNEISEKSEIFDDQFSVERPDGSNFTLKIRSTKLEDSAMYFCASSARDWVAPDTQYFGPGTRLTVL.

The chain couples TRBV28 to TRBJ2-2, with 12 bases that match TRBD2. The CDR3 consists of 15 residues. The trim removed 3 bases at V and 7 bases at J, leaving 3 bases unmatched. Germline V gene sequence: CDR1 MDHEN, CDR2 SYDVKM. CDR3 coding DNA: TGTGCCAGCAGTTTGACTAGCGGGAGTCGCGGGGAGCTGTTTTTT. This gives the protein CASSLTSGSRGELFF.

The chain uses TRBV25-1 and TRBJ1-2; TRBD1 agrees at 9 bases. This CDR3 spans 15 amino acids. Germline loops: CDR1 MGHDK, CDR2 SYGVNS. Germline trimming cut 4 bases from V and 6 bases from J; bases unmatched to any gene: 9. The CDR3 is CASSAFAGTGNGYTF. In DNA, the CDR3 is TGTGCCAGCAGTGCCTTCGCCGGGACAGGGAATGGCTACACCTTC.

The chain joins TRBV20-1 to TRBJ2-3; no firm D call. Germline V gene sequence: CDR1 DFQATT, CDR2 SNEGSKA (reference sequence). The CDR3 loop spans 11 amino acids. V lost 4 bases, J lost 3 bases, and 5 bases lay in between. As DNA, the CDR3 is TGCAGTGCTACCATTACAGATACGCAGTATTTT. This codes for CSATITDTQYF.

The chain recombines TRBV7-3 with TRBJ2-3; TRBD2 agrees at 8 bases. With V trimmed by 6 bases and J by 1 base, 6 bases remained unmatched. Germline CDR1 is SGHTA and CDR2 is FQGTGA. The CDR3 is 15 residues long. This CDR3 is CASSWSGSGTDTQYF. The CDR3 DNA follows: TGTGCCAGCAGTTGGAGCGGGAGTGGCACAGATACGCAGTATTTT.

In its sample, this clonotype was seen a few times. The V and J genes are TRBV20-1 and TRBJ2-3; D is unresolved. Trimming left V 2 bases short and J 3 bases short, with 6 bases between. CDR1 DFQATT and CDR2 SNEGSKA come from the germline V gene (reference sequence). CDR3 size: 12 residues. CDR3 nucleotide sequence: TGCAGTGCTAGATTTAGAACAGATACGCAGTATTTT. Translation: CSARFRTDTQYF.

In its sample, this clonotype was seen a few times. The V call is TRBV20-1, the J call TRBJ2-3; maybe TRBD2 (6 bases). With 6 bases removed from V and 4 bases from J, the gap between germline ends came to 20 bases. This CDR3 contains 15 residues. Germline lookup yields CDR1 DFQATT and CDR2 SNEGSKA (reference sequence). The CDR3, as DNA: TGCAGTGCCCTAAACCCCGCGGGAAGTGCAGATACGCAGTATTTT. Translated: CSALNPAGSADTQYF.

This clonotype was recorded a few times. The chain links TRBV27 to TRBJ1-6; no firm D call. With 6 bases removed from V and 7 bases from J, the gap between germline ends came to 13 bases. The CDR3 loop spans 14 amino acids. Germline V gives CDR1 MNHEY, CDR2 SMNVEV (reference sequence). Here the CDR3 DNA reads TGTGCCAGCAGCTCCGGGAGACGCAATTCACCCCTCCACTTT. Translation gives CASSSGRRNSPLHF.

The V call is TRBV27, the J call TRBJ2-1; D may be TRBD2 (5 bases). V lost 3 bases and J 3 bases, leaving 12 bases between the germline ends. CDR3 length equals 15 residues. Germline CDR1 reads MNHEY; CDR2 reads SMNVEV (reference sequence). CDR3 residues: CASSLSGSGYNEQFF. Here the CDR3 DNA reads TGTGCCAGCAGTTTGTCGGGGTCGGGCTACAATGAGCAGTTCTTC.

The chain is built from TRBV24-1 and TRBJ1-2; D is undetermined. The germline V and J ends were trimmed by 4 bases and 3 bases, with 11 bases remaining between them. Germline V gives CDR1 KGHDR, CDR2 SFDVKD. This CDR3 comprises 14 residues. CDR3 DNA sequence: TGTGCCACCAGTGACCGCGACGGTGACTATGGCTACACCTTC. Translation: CATSDRDGDYGYTF.

This chain links TRBV7-9 with TRBJ2-7; D remains unclear. Between the trimmed V and J ends, which lost 1 base and 4 bases, there was a span of 14 bases. The germline gives CDR1 SEHNR, CDR2 FQNEAQ (reference sequence). CDR3 size: 15 residues. The CDR3 DNA sequence: TGTGCCAGCAGCTTAGTTCTTGGCACCGAATACGAGCAGTACTTC. This sequence encodes CASSLVLGTEYEQYF.

This clonotype was recorded a few times. The chain links TRBV7-9 to TRBJ1-2; a weak D match, TRBD1 (6 bases). This CDR3 is built from 14 residues. Germline V CDR1 and CDR2: SEHNR, FQNEAQ (reference sequence). Trimming shortened V by 4 bases and J by 2 bases, and 11 bases separated the two germline ends. The CDR3: CASSSMTGNYGYTF. CDR3 DNA sequence: TGTGCCAGCAGCTCGATGACAGGAAACTATGGCTACACCTTC.

The chain combines TRBV20-1 with TRBJ2-7; tentatively, D is TRBD1 (6 bases). This CDR3 has 12 residues. CDR1 is DFQATT, CDR2 SNEGSKA, per germline (reference sequence). V lost 4 bases and J lost 6, with 13 bases in between. The CDR3 loop reads CSAKGQESEQYF. The CDR3 coding sequence is TGCAGTGCTAAGGGACAAGAGAGCGAGCAGTACTTC.

The rearrangement uses TRBV7-2 and TRBJ1-5; D gene uncertain. CDR3 length equals 14 residues. V shed 5 bases and J shed 2 bases, with 10 bases lying between them. Per the germline V gene, CDR1 is SGHTA and CDR2 is FQGNSA. The CDR3 DNA follows: TGTGCCAGCAGCGAAGTGGCAGGCAATCAGCCCCAGCATTTT. It encodes CASSEVAGNQPQHF.

The chain couples TRBV6-1 to TRBJ2-2; 15 nucleotides match TRBD2. The CDR3 length is 17 residues. V lost 7 bases to trimming and J lost 3 bases; unmatched junction nucleotides: 6. Germline CDR1 and CDR2: MNHNS and SASEGT. CDR3 region: CASIGLAGGPDTGELFF. CDR3 sequence (DNA): TGTGCCAGCATAGGACTAGCGGGAGGGCCCGACACCGGGGAGCTGTTTTTT.

The J gene is TRBJ2-5, the V gene TRBV24-1; weak D call: TRBD1 (5 bases). Germline V lookup: CDR1 KGHDR, CDR2 SFDVKD. Trimming cost V 4 bases and J 4 bases, with 15 bases left between them. The CDR3 is 15 amino acids. The CDR3 DNA follows: TGTGCCACCAGTGACAATACCAGGGCTGGAGAGACCCAGTACTTC. Its protein is CATSDNTRAGETQYF.